The next 31 T cell receptor beta chains were all read from a single sample in a study of T cell responses to AZD1222 COVID-19 vaccine. Some clones are missing from TCRdb's copy, which holds only in-frame ones; the method was immunoSEQ multiplex PCR. The data contain some 130,000 clones, roughly 87% of them seen just once; the ten biggest clones take up about 2.5%. The sequenced sample was peripheral blood, obtained 28 days after the second AZD1222 dose. Source of these receptors: an adult who received the AZD1222 COVID-19 vaccine.

The chain links TRBV6-1 to TRBJ2-1; the match to TRBD2 covers 9 bases. There are 14 residues in the CDR3. The V gene's germline CDR1 is MNHNS and CDR2 SASEGT. Germline trimming cut 1 base from V and 9 bases from J; bases unmatched to any gene: 4. Here the CDR3 reads CASSEDSRGGEQFF. CDR3 nucleotide sequence: TGTGCCAGCAGTGAAGACTCGCGGGGGGGTGAGCAGTTCTTC.

This clone was counted a few times. The CDR3 nucleotides are TGCGCCAGCAGCTTGGATCTGTGGGAGCAGTTCTTC. Its protein is CASSLDLWEQFF. The chain links TRBV5-1 to TRBJ2-1; D remains ambiguous. This CDR3 is built from 12 residues. V lost 0 bases and J 10 bases, leaving 8 bases between the germline ends. The germline V gene has CDR1 SGHRS and CDR2 YFSETQ.

CDR3 nucleotide sequence: TGTGCCACCGGGACAGTTCTAGGGGAGACCCAGTACTTC. Translated, it gives CATGTVLGETQYF. V usage is TRBV3-1 (or the pseudogene TRBV3-2) and J usage is TRBJ2-5; 7 bases match TRBD1. This CDR3 is built from 13 residues. Germline CDR1 is LGHDT and CDR2 is YNNKEL (reference sequence). Trimming cost V 10 bases and J 5 bases; bases outside gene matches: 10.

The CDR3 is CASSVQATGLGEKLFF. CDR3 DNA: TGTGCCAGCAGCGTACAAGCGACAGGGCTCGGTGAAAAACTGTTTTTT. The rearrangement links TRBV9 to TRBJ1-4, with 7 bases identical to TRBD1. The CDR3 runs 16 residues. Trimming cost V 1 base and J 7 bases; bases outside gene matches: 10. In germline, CDR1 is SGDLS, CDR2 YYNGEE.

The chain joins TRBV19 to TRBJ2-5, with TRBD2 matching 15 bases. Germline assignment: CDR1 LNHDA and CDR2 SQIVND (reference sequence). The CDR3 extends over 15 amino acids. J lost 4 bases, V lost 6 bases, and 3 bases had no gene match. In DNA, the CDR3 is TGTGCCAGTAGGAGGACTAGCGGGGGGGCAGAGACCCAGTACTTC. This codes for CASRRTSGGAETQYF.

The V call is TRBV6-2 or TRBV6-3, the J call TRBJ2-1, with 8 bases matching TRBD2. CDR3 size: 14 residues. Germline CDR1 reads MNHEY; CDR2 reads SVGEGT. Germline trimming cut 5 bases from V and 10 bases from J; bases unmatched to any gene: 10. CDR3 loop: CASSAGTRRGEQFF. The DNA for the CDR3 is TGTGCCAGCAGTGCCGGGACTAGAAGGGGGGAGCAGTTCTTC.

This rearrangement joins TRBV7-2 to TRBJ2-4, with 7 bases that match TRBD2. Germline CDR1 is SGHTA and CDR2 is FQGNSA. The J segment lost 1 base and the V segment lost 5 bases, leaving 8 bases of the junction unmatched. There are 16 residues in the CDR3. The CDR3 protein is CASSLGGGRAKNIQYF. In nucleotides, the CDR3 is TGTGCCAGCAGCCTCGGGGGAGGGAGGGCCAAAAACATTCAGTACTTC.

The rearrangement links TRBV7-9 to TRBJ2-5; D perhaps matches TRBD2 (6 bases). Germline V lookup: CDR1 SEHNR, CDR2 FQNEAQ (reference sequence). V dropped 1 base and J dropped 7 bases, with 10 bases sitting between them. The CDR3 has 13 amino acids. The CDR3 sequence is CASSLVLGGTQYF. The DNA of the CDR3 is TGTGCCAGCAGCTTAGTTCTGGGAGGGACCCAGTACTTC.

V is TRBV18 and J is TRBJ2-7; D may be TRBD1 (7 bases). This CDR3 spans 15 amino acids. The V gene's germline CDR1 is KGHSH and CDR2 LQKENI. Trimming shortened V by 5 bases and J by 3 bases, and 17 bases separated the two germline ends. The CDR3 reads CASSGSRGVGYEQYF. The CDR3 DNA sequence: TGTGCCAGCTCAGGGAGCAGGGGGGTCGGCTACGAGCAGTACTTC.

This rearrangement joins TRBV19 to TRBJ2-1, with 8 positions matching TRBD2. The CDR3 totals 16 residues. The V segment lost 4 bases and the J segment 0 bases; nucleotides outside the gene matches: 5. Germline V gives CDR1 LNHDA, CDR2 SQIVND (reference sequence). The CDR3 DNA follows: TGTGCCAGTAGTACAACCGGGACTAGCTCCTACAATGAGCAGTTCTTC. As protein: CASSTTGTSSYNEQFF.

The chain employs TRBV6-1 and TRBJ1-5; 8 bases match TRBD1. The trim removed 2 bases at V and 9 bases at J, leaving 9 bases unmatched. The germline V gene encodes CDR1 MNHNS and CDR2 SASEGT. The CDR3 contains 15 residues. CDR3 sequence (DNA): TGTGCCAGCAGTGAAAGGGGGGACAGGTGGCGGCCCCAGCATTTT. Encoded protein: CASSERGDRWRPQHF.

The chain is built from TRBV7-9 and TRBJ1-2; the match to TRBD1 covers 7 bases. This CDR3 spans 15 amino acids. V dropped 6 bases and J dropped 3; count of bases not matched to a gene: 10. Germline V CDR1 and CDR2: SEHNR, FQNEAQ (reference sequence). DNA for the CDR3: TGTGCCAGCAGATACACAGGGGCCTGGCACTATGGCTACACCTTC. Protein product: CASRYTGAWHYGYTF.

This chain links TRBV19 with TRBJ2-3; weak D call: TRBD2 (5 bases). CDR3 length: 14 residues. The V end was cut by 10 bases, the J end by 6 bases, with 20 bases between. Germline V gives CDR1 LNHDA, CDR2 SQIVND (reference sequence). CDR3 bases: TGTGCCACTGGCAAGTTGATGGAGGCCGATACGCAGTATTTT. Protein sequence: CATGKLMEADTQYF. Drawing the rest from reference TRBV19 and TRBJ2-3, the complete variable domain is DGGITQSPKYLFRKEGQNVTLSCEQNLNHDAMYWYRQDPGQGLRLIYYSQIVNDFQKGDIAEGYSVSREKKESFPLTVTSAQKNPTAFYLCATGKLMEADTQYFGPGTRLTVL.

The V call is TRBV12-3 or TRBV12-4, the J call TRBJ2-2; a weak D match, TRBD1 (6 bases). The CDR3 contains 13 residues. The V gene lost 10 bases and the J gene lost 6 bases, with 15 bases spanning the gap. The CDR3 spells CATKTGGAGELFF. CDR3 bases: TGTGCCACCAAGACAGGTGGGGCCGGGGAGCTGTTTTTT.

The chain links TRBV29-1 to TRBJ2-5; D unclear. V dropped 6 bases and J dropped 4 bases, with 12 bases sitting between them. The CDR3 covers 12 residues. Germline CDR1 is SQVTM and CDR2 is ANQGSEA. Written as DNA, the CDR3 is TGCAGCGTCAGCGCTGTCGGAGAGACCCAGTACTTC. Its translation is CSVSAVGETQYF.

The V call is TRBV3-1 (or the pseudogene TRBV3-2), the J call TRBJ1-2, with TRBD1 matching over 12 bases. Germline CDR1 LGHDT, CDR2 YNNKEL (reference sequence). CDR3 length: 17 residues. V lost 4 bases and J lost 4; bases outside the gene matches: 10. The CDR3 here is CASSPGTGGASPYGYTF. In DNA form, the CDR3 reads TGTGCCAGCAGCCCCGGGACAGGGGGCGCTTCCCCCTATGGCTACACCTTC.

The chain links TRBV5-1 to TRBJ1-6; D is unclear. CDR1 SGHRS and CDR2 YFSETQ come from the germline V gene. There are 16 residues in the CDR3. The V end lost 4 bases, the J end lost 0 bases, and 11 bases lay between the germline ends. Here the CDR3 DNA reads TGCGCCAGCAGCCCTCAAACAAGCTCCTATAATTCACCCCTCCACTTT. It codes for CASSPQTSSYNSPLHF.

The chain joins TRBV5-1 to TRBJ1-2; 7 nucleotides match TRBD1. Losses at the gene ends were 4 bases for V and 6 bases for J; bases not matched to a gene: 12. Germline values: CDR1 SGHRS, CDR2 YFSETQ. This CDR3 has 15 residues. The CDR3 nucleotides read TGCGCCAGCAGCCTCGAGGGACAGAGCTTACATGGCTACACCTTC. Translated, it gives CASSLEGQSLHGYTF.

The rearrangement links TRBV12-3 or TRBV12-4 to TRBJ1-2; D is perhaps TRBD1 (6 bases). Trimming stripped 1 base from V and 7 bases from J, with 7 bases between. The CDR3 runs 12 residues. The CDR3 protein is CASSLGGGGYTF. DNA for the CDR3: TGTGCCAGCAGTTTAGGAGGGGGTGGCTACACCTTC.

The CDR3 bases are TGTGCCAGCTCACCACTGGGGACTTCCTACAATGAGCAGTTCTTC. This translates into CASSPLGTSYNEQFF. This sequence joins TRBV18 and TRBJ2-1, with D tentatively TRBD2 (6 bases). V was cut by 1 base and J by 1 base, with 8 bases left in between. CDR1 is KGHSH and CDR2 is LQKENI in the germline V gene. The CDR3 extends over 15 amino acids.

J is TRBJ1-1 and V is TRBV6-5, with D unclear. CDR3 length: 13 residues. The V end was cut by 6 bases, the J end by 0 bases, with 8 bases between. Germline V gene sequence: CDR1 MNHEY, CDR2 SVGAGI. The CDR3 here is CASRTAVNTEAFF. The CDR3 DNA reads as TGTGCCAGCAGGACCGCCGTGAACACTGAAGCTTTCTTT.

The genes are TRBV5-1 and TRBJ2-1, with TRBD1 as a possible D gene (5 bases). Germline V gene lookup returns CDR1 SGHRS and CDR2 YFSETQ. The germline V and J ends were trimmed by 0 bases and 2 bases, with 12 bases remaining between them. This CDR3 spans 16 amino acids. CDR3 sequence: CASSLDFWTTYNEQFF. CDR3 nucleotides: TGCGCCAGCAGCTTGGACTTTTGGACAACCTACAATGAGCAGTTCTTC. Full variable domain (missing parts from reference TRBV5-1 and TRBJ2-1): KAGVTQTPRYLIKTRGQQVTLSCSPISGHRSVSWYQQTPGQGLQFLFEYFSETQRNKGNFPGRFSGRQFSNSRSEMNVSTLELGDSALYLCASSLDFWTTYNEQFFGPGTRLTVL.

This clone was detected only a few times. This rearrangement joins TRBV24-1 to TRBJ2-3; a possible D gene is TRBD1 (6 bases). CDR3 length: 18 residues. The ends were cut back, 4 bases at V and 2 bases at J, with 21 bases in the middle. Germline V gene data show CDR1 as KGHDR and CDR2 as SFDVKD. CDR3 protein: CATSEHRDIILPTDTQYF. CDR3 sequence (DNA): TGTGCCACCAGTGAACACCGGGACATCATATTACCCACAGATACGCAGTATTTT.

The chain has TRBV7-2 and TRBJ2-2, with TRBD2 matching 9 bases. CDR3 size: 17 residues. V lost 0 bases and J lost 7; bases outside the gene matches: 9. Germline CDR1 SGHTA, CDR2 FQGNSA. The CDR3 bases are TGTGCCAGCAGCTTAGCTGGCGGGGGGGCGATATACGGGGAGCTGTTTTTT. Amino acid sequence: CASSLAGGGAIYGELFF.

The chain employs TRBV14 and TRBJ1-1, with unresolved D. Germline-derived CDR1 and CDR2 are SGHDN and FVKESK. The V end lost 1 base, the J end lost 5 bases, and 8 bases lay between the germline ends. This CDR3 has 13 residues. Here the CDR3 reads CASSQVTGTEAFF. CDR3 in DNA: TGTGCCAGCAGCCAAGTGACGGGAACTGAAGCTTTCTTT. Variable domain in full (rest from reference TRBV14 and TRBJ1-1): EAGVTQFPSHSVIEKGQTVTLRCDPISGHDNLYWYRRVMGKEIKFLLHFVKESKQDESGMPNNRFLAERTGGTYSTLKVQPAELEDSGVYFCASSQVTGTEAFFGQGTRLTVV.

The chain joins TRBV18 to TRBJ1-1; TRBD1 matches 7 bases. CDR1 KGHSH and CDR2 LQKENI come from the germline V gene. The CDR3 extends over 14 amino acids. The J segment lost 5 bases and the V segment lost 8 bases, leaving 11 bases of the junction unmatched. CDR3 loop: CASDTGTVETEAFF. The CDR3 nucleotides are TGTGCCAGCGACACCGGGACAGTGGAGACTGAAGCTTTCTTT. Full variable domain (missing parts from reference TRBV18 and TRBJ1-1): NAGVMQNPRHLVRRRGQEARLRCSPMKGHSHVYWYRQLPEEGLKFMVYLQKENIIDESGMPKERFSAEFPKEGPSILRIQQVVRGDSAAYFCASDTGTVETEAFFGQGTRLTVV.

The chain employs TRBV10-3 and TRBJ2-7; 8 nucleotides line up with TRBD2. This CDR3 contains 17 residues. Germline-derived CDR1 and CDR2 are ENHRY and SYGVKD. V shed 0 bases and J 3 bases; nucleotides not matched to a gene: 10. CDR3 nucleotides: TGTGCCATCAGTGAGTCGACTCGGGGGGGAATTGACTACGAGCAGTACTTC. It encodes CAISESTRGGIDYEQYF.

This chain joins TRBV2 and TRBJ1-1; no clear D. V shed 7 bases and J shed 5 bases, with 11 bases lying between them. This CDR3 is built from 12 residues. The germline V gene has CDR1 SNHLY and CDR2 FYNNEI. CDR3 residues: CASTRTGTEAFF. The CDR3 nucleotides read TGTGCCAGCACCCGGACGGGAACTGAAGCTTTCTTT.

The rearrangement links TRBV3-1 (or the pseudogene TRBV3-2) to TRBJ1-1; D uncertain. The CDR3 is made up of 15 amino acids. Germline CDR1 and CDR2: LGHDT and YNNKEL (reference sequence). Trimming pared 1 base from V and 3 bases from J, leaving 12 bases between. The CDR3 bases are TGTGCCAGCAGCCAAGGACTCCAAGGGTACACTGAAGCTTTCTTT. This encodes CASSQGLQGYTEAFF.

The chain joins TRBV18 to TRBJ1-5; D may be TRBD1 (5 bases). V was pared by 2 bases and J by 7 bases, with 9 bases between. CDR3 size: 13 residues. The germline V gene encodes CDR1 KGHSH and CDR2 LQKENI. CDR3 protein: CASSPTGGQPQHF. DNA for the CDR3: TGTGCCAGCTCACCAACGGGGGGACAGCCCCAGCATTTT.

V usage is TRBV5-4 and J usage is TRBJ2-5; 7 bases fit TRBD1. V shed 4 bases and J 2 bases; nucleotides not matched to a gene: 5. The CDR3 runs to 14 residues. The V gene's germline CDR1 is SGHNT and CDR2 YYREEE (reference sequence). CDR3 sequence (DNA): TGTGCCAGCAGCGAGGGACAGAGACAAGAGACCCAGTACTTC. Residues: CASSEGQRQETQYF.